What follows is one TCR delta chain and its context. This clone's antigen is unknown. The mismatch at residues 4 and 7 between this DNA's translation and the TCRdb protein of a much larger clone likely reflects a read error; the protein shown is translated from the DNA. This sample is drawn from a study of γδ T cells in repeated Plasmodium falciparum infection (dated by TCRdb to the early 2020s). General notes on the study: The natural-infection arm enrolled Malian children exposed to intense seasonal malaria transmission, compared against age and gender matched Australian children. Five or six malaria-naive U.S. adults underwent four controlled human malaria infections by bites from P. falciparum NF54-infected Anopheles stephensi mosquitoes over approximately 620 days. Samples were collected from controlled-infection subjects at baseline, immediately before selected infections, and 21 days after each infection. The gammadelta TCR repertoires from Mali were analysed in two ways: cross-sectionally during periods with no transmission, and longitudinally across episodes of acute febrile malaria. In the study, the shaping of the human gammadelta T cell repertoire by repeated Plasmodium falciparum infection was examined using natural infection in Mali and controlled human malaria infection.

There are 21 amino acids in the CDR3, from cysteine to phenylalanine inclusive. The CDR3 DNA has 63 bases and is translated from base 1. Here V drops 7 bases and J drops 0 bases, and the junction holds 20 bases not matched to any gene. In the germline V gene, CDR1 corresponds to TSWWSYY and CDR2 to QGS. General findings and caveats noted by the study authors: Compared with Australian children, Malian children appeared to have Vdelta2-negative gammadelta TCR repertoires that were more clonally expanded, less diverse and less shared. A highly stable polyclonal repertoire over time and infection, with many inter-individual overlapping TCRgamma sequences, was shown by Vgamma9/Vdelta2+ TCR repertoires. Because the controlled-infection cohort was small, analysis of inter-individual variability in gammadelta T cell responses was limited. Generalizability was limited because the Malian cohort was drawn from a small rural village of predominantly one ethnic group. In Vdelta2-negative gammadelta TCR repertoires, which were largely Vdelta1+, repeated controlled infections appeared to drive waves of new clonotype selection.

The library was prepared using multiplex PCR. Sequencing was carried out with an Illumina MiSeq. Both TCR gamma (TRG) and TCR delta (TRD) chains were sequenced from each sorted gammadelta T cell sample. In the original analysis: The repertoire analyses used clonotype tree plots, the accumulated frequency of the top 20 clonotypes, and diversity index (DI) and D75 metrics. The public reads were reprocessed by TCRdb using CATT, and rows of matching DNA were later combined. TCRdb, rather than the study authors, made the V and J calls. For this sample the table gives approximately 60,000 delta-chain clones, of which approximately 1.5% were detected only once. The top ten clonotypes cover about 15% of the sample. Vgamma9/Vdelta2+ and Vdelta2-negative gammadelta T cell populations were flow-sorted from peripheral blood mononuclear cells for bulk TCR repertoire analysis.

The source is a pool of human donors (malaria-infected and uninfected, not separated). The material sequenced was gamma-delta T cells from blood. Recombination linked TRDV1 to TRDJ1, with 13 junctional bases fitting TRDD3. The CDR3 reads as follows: CALVDLNGTGGYVIYTDKLIF. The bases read TGTGCTCTTGTGGATCTGAACGGTACTGGGGGATACGTCATATACACCGATAAACTCATCTTT.